This T cell receptor beta chain is from a study of long-term antiretroviral therapy in people with HIV. As concerns this clone: Its antigen is as yet unknown.

At survey level, the immunoSEQ assay was run in its v3.0 version. Sequencing targeted roughly 35,000-55,000 T-cell genomes per sample. This table comes from immunoSEQ multiplex PCR, and its TCRdb copy is limited to in-frame clones, with some not included. The sample has 27,000 or so clones, more than 70% seen once. Regarding the study as a whole: Blood sampling spanned 2004 to 2017, possibly under older ART regimens. Repertoires looked antigen-experienced, with only a slight naive shift after ART. Repertoire dominance by clones expanded before ART was seen at all time points.

CDR3 size: 13 residues. Germline V gene data show CDR1 as SNHLY and CDR2 as FYNNEI. The V end lost 3 bases, the J end lost 2 bases, and 4 bases lay between the germline ends. The sample was unsorted PBMCs, taken roughly 4.9 years after starting antiretroviral therapy. This TCR was sampled from a man between 40 and 49 years old with HIV. V is TRBV2 and J is TRBJ1-4, with D uncertain. The DNA of the CDR3 is TGTGCCAGCAGTGACAGGACTAATGAAAAACTGTTTTTT. Translating it yields CASSDRTNEKLFF.